The sequence of this TCR beta chain was determined in a study of shared clonotypes between healthy human individuals. Whole-study findings and limits: Rarefaction showed that sequencing of sorted subsets was incomplete (despite large depth).

Comments on this clone: Its antigen is as yet unknown.

As processed by the authors: Junction-only sequences produced by ImmunoSEQ had no quality scores, so filtering differed. The table came from immunoSEQ multiplex PCR; TCRdb's copy has only in-frame clones and leaves some out. V and J calls and clone size are given by that table; D and trimming were obtained from the DNA. The sample includes fewer than 3 million clones, 85% to 95% of them seen just once. The CDR3 spans 13 residues. The V and J ends lost 1 base and 3 bases respectively, with 6 bases between them. CDR1 SGDLS and CDR2 YYNGEE come from the germline V gene. The sequenced sample consisted of naive CD4+ T cells from PBMCs. Subset given: CD45RA+ positively selected. V is TRBV9 and J is TRBJ2-3, with TRBD2 as a possible D gene (5 bases). The receptor comes from a man between 18 and 35 years old in good health. Some clones in this sample may be carry-over from other donors' samples. The CDR3 coding sequence is TGTGCCAGCAGCGTACTAGCAACAGATACGCAGTATTTT. It encodes CASSVLATDTQYF.